These 28 T cell receptor beta chains were sequenced from one sample in a study of Ad26.COV2.S vaccination and SARS-CoV-2 variants. Treatment defined: 15 to 20 received Ad26.COV2.S at low or high dose, single or two shots; about 5 received placebo; per-sample allocation not given. Collection of samples fell on day 63 after the first vaccine or placebo injection. TCRdb keeps only in-frame clones here, not all; method: immunoSEQ multiplex PCR. The sample has about 280,000 clones, 70% to 90% seen once. The sample was peripheral blood, taken in a trial of Ad26.COV2.S vaccine versus placebo. These receptor sequences come from a person between 18 and 65 years old who received the Ad26.COV2.S COVID-19 vaccine or a placebo.

This chain uses TRBV5-1 with TRBJ1-1, with 7 bases identical to TRBD1. Germline CDR1 reads SGHRS; CDR2 reads YFSETQ. V lost 4 bases and J lost 2; bases outside the gene matches: 11. The CDR3 has 16 amino acids. The CDR3, as DNA: TGCGCCAGCAGCCTGAGACCGGACAGGACAAACACTGAAGCTTTCTTT. As protein: CASSLRPDRTNTEAFF.

The genes are TRBV7-3 and TRBJ1-6; D is unclear. Per the germline V gene, CDR1 is SGHTA and CDR2 is FQGTGA. Trimming removed 0 bases from V and 7 bases from J, with 4 bases in between. This CDR3 contains 13 residues. CDR3 residues: CASSLTANSPLHF. The DNA of the CDR3 is TGTGCCAGCAGCTTAACGGCGAATTCACCCCTCCACTTT.

V is TRBV30 and J is TRBJ2-7; the D is unclear. The V and J ends lost 0 bases and 6 bases respectively, with 6 bases between them. The germline CDR1 and CDR2 sequences are GTSNPN and SVGIG (reference sequence). The CDR3 runs to 11 residues. CDR3 in amino acids: CAWSVKGEQYF. CDR3 DNA: TGTGCCTGGAGTGTCAAGGGCGAGCAGTACTTC.

The chain recombines TRBV7-9 with TRBJ2-7; the match to TRBD1 covers 8 bases. Losses at the gene ends were 2 bases for V and 8 bases for J; bases not matched to a gene: 8. CDR3 size: 14 residues. Germline V CDR1 and CDR2: SEHNR, FQNEAQ (reference sequence). This CDR3 is CASSLSGQGSQQYF. DNA of the CDR3: TGTGCCAGCAGCTTATCAGGACAGGGTTCACAGCAGTACTTC.

In nucleotides, the CDR3 is TGTGCCAGCAGCCTTGACCCGGGTCCCTATGGCTACACCTTC. Its translation: CASSLDPGPYGYTF. The J gene is TRBJ1-2, the V gene TRBV7-9; unclear D gene. Germline CDR1 reads SEHNR; CDR2 reads FQNEAQ (reference sequence). The V end was cut by 5 bases, the J end by 4 bases, with 14 bases between. The CDR3 contains 14 residues.

The chain combines TRBV11-2 with TRBJ2-7; D unclear. Per the germline V gene, CDR1 is SGHAT and CDR2 is FQNNGV. The germline V and J ends were trimmed by 5 bases and 2 bases, with 10 bases remaining between them. The CDR3 spans 13 residues. The CDR3 DNA is TGTGCCAGCAGCCCTGCGGCAACCTACGAGCAGTACTTC. Translation: CASSPAATYEQYF.

The V call is TRBV27, the J call TRBJ1-2, with 7 bases identical to TRBD1. CDR1 and CDR2 (germline): MNHEY, SMNVEV (reference sequence). V was clipped by 6 bases and J by 5 bases; unmatched bases: 15. This CDR3 spans 16 amino acids. Written as DNA, the CDR3 is TGTGCCAGCAGCCTAACCCCTGAGGGACAGAGGTATGGCTACACCTTC. As protein: CASSLTPEGQRYGYTF.

V usage is TRBV11-3 and J usage is TRBJ1-4; 7 bases align to TRBD1. The CDR3 has 14 residues. Germline CDR1 SGHNT, CDR2 YENEEA. After removal of 7 bases from V and 5 bases from J, the junction contained 7 bases not matched to a gene. The CDR3 region has the DNA TGTGCCAGCACCACACAGGGGCTGAATGAAAAACTGTTTTTT. It codes for CASTTQGLNEKLFF.

This clone has only a few counts. The chain carries TRBV11-2 and TRBJ1-6, with no clear D. CDR3 length: 14 amino acids. The germline gives CDR1 SGHAT, CDR2 FQNNGV. The V and J ends lost 2 bases and 11 bases respectively, with 13 bases between them. CDR3: CASSLSREKTPLHF. In DNA, the CDR3 is TGTGCCAGCAGCTTAAGCCGAGAAAAGACACCCCTCCACTTT.

CDR3 in DNA: TGCAGCGTCAGGGGAAGGGAGACCCAGTACTTC. As protein: CSVRGRETQYF. V usage is TRBV29-1 and J usage is TRBJ2-5, with D possibly being TRBD1 (6 bases). This CDR3 is 11 amino acids long. V was cut by 6 bases and J by 5 bases, with 10 bases left in between. Looked up from germline, CDR1 is SQVTM and CDR2 is ANQGSEA.

The V and J genes are TRBV11-2 and TRBJ1-4; D is undetermined. Germline CDR1 and CDR2: SGHAT and FQNNGV. Trimming cost V 5 bases and J 5 bases, with 9 bases left between them. The CDR3 contains 13 residues. For the CDR3, the DNA is TGTGCCAGCAGCCCGAGTATAAATGAAAAACTGTTTTTT. Translated, it gives CASSPSINEKLFF.

This clone showed up just once. The CDR3 sequence is CASSLAGYQGAIDYGYTF. The CDR3 DNA follows: TGTGCCAGCAGCTTGGCCGGTTATCAGGGGGCGATAGACTATGGCTACACCTTC. The rearrangement links TRBV5-4 to TRBJ1-2; 8 nucleotides agree with TRBD1. The length of the CDR3 is 18 residues. The germline gives CDR1 SGHNT, CDR2 YYREEE (reference sequence). Trimming cost V 0 bases and J 3 bases; bases outside gene matches: 13.

The chain couples TRBV6-5 to TRBJ2-5; 10 bases align to TRBD1. The V gene end was trimmed by 5 bases and the J gene end by 1 base; junction bases not matched to a gene: 4. The CDR3 is 15 residues long. Germline V gives CDR1 MNHEY, CDR2 SVGAGI. The CDR3 bases are TGTGCCAGCAGTAGGGGACAGGGGATCCAAGAGACCCAGTACTTC. Protein sequence: CASSRGQGIQETQYF.

The genes are TRBV7-9 and TRBJ2-5; perhaps TRBD2 as D (6 bases). CDR1 and CDR2 (germline): SEHNR, FQNEAQ (reference sequence). V lost 8 bases and J lost 5, with 15 bases in between. CDR3 size: 13 residues. The CDR3 reads CASLRGGRETQYF. The CDR3 DNA reads as TGTGCCAGCCTGAGGGGAGGCAGGGAGACCCAGTACTTC.

The count of this clone is one. The gene calls are TRBV19 and TRBJ1-5, with D hard to call. The CDR3 contains 13 residues. Trimming removed 4 bases from V and 7 bases from J, with 11 bases in between. Germline V CDR1 and CDR2: LNHDA, SQIVND (reference sequence). The chain's CDR3 is CASSTSQPQPQHF. CDR3 DNA: TGTGCCAGTAGTACGTCCCAGCCGCAGCCCCAGCATTTT. Looking up the rest from reference TRBV19 and TRBJ1-5 gives the full variable domain: DGGITQSPKYLFRKEGQNVTLSCEQNLNHDAMYWYRQDPGQGLRLIYYSQIVNDFQKGDIAEGYSVSREKKESFPLTVTSAQKNPTAFYLCASSTSQPQPQHFGDGTRLSIL.

This chain uses TRBV6-4 with TRBJ1-1, with D possibly being TRBD1 (6 bases). Trimming left V 6 bases short and J 4 bases short, with 12 bases between. Germline CDR1 reads MRHNA; CDR2 reads SNTAGT. The CDR3 contains 13 residues. The DNA of the CDR3 is TGTGCCAGCAGAGGGGGATGGGGCACTGAAGCTTTCTTT. This codes for CASRGGWGTEAFF.

This clone was picked up one time. DNA for the CDR3: TGTGCCAGCGGCGGACAAAGAGTCTACACTGAAGCTTTCTTT. It specifies CASGGQRVYTEAFF. V is TRBV7-9 and J is TRBJ1-1; weak D call: TRBD1 (5 bases). The germline CDR1 and CDR2 sequences are SEHNR and FQNEAQ (reference sequence). There are 14 residues in the CDR3. V dropped 8 bases and J dropped 3 bases, with 16 bases sitting between them.

This sequence joins TRBV5-5 and TRBJ2-1; 14 nucleotides agree with TRBD2. The CDR3 loop spans 20 amino acids. Unmatched junction bases numbered 11, after V lost 1 base and J lost 2 bases. Germline loops: CDR1 SGHKS, CDR2 YYEKEE (reference sequence). DNA for the CDR3: TGTGCCAGCAGCTTGTTGAGACTAGCGGGAGGGCCGAGGGCCTACAATGAGCAGTTCTTC. Its translation is CASSLLRLAGGPRAYNEQFF.

Note on this clone: This CDR3 is also generated by other DNA sequences in the sample. This chain connects TRBV6-5 to TRBJ1-4, with TRBD1 matching 7 bases. From germline, CDR1 is MNHEY and CDR2 SVGAGI. The CDR3 covers 14 residues. V shed 2 bases and J 7 bases; nucleotides not matched to a gene: 4. Here the CDR3 reads CASSYGQGGEKLFF. In DNA, the CDR3 is TGTGCCAGCAGTTACGGGCAGGGGGGTGAAAAACTGTTTTTT.

The chain is built from TRBV5-1 and TRBJ1-6; possible D gene TRBD1, 5 bases. Trimming pared 0 bases from V and 9 bases from J, leaving 13 bases between. Germline-derived CDR1 and CDR2 are SGHRS and YFSETQ. The CDR3 is 15 residues long. CDR3 nucleotides: TGCGCCAGCAGCTTGGTCTCGGACGGGGGTTCACCCCTCCACTTT. Translating gives CASSLVSDGGSPLHF.

The rearrangement links TRBV11-3 to TRBJ2-2; D unresolved. The CDR3 spans 13 residues. V was pared by 1 base and J by 6 bases, with 6 bases between. Per the germline V gene, CDR1 is SGHNT and CDR2 is YENEEA. For the CDR3, the DNA is TGTGCCAGCAGCTTAGCCGAGGCCGGGGAGCTGTTTTTT. It is translated as CASSLAEAGELFF.

This clone has more than one count but fewer than ten. V usage is TRBV7-8 and J usage is TRBJ1-3; the D gene is possibly TRBD1 (5 bases). In germline, CDR1 is SGHVS, CDR2 FQNEAQ. Trimming took 5 bases from V and 0 from J, leaving 20 bases between them. This CDR3 spans 18 amino acids. CDR3 DNA sequence: TGTGCCAGCAGCCGCTTCAGACTCGACAGCTACTCTGGAAACACCATATATTTT. Encoded protein: CASSRFRLDSYSGNTIYF.

V is TRBV6-5 and J is TRBJ2-3; TRBD2 matches 7 bases. This CDR3 has 16 residues. Germline assignment: CDR1 MNHEY and CDR2 SVGAGI. J gave up 0 bases and V 2 bases, and 5 bases lay outside the gene matches. CDR3 loop: CASSYTTSVSTDTQYF. For the CDR3, the DNA is TGTGCCAGCAGTTACACAACTAGCGTGAGCACAGATACGCAGTATTTT.

The chain recombines TRBV7-2 with TRBJ2-2; the D is unclear. CDR1 is SGHTA, CDR2 FQGNSA, per germline. The ends were cut back, 5 bases at V and 1 base at J, with 14 bases in the middle. This CDR3 has 16 amino acids. The DNA of the CDR3 is TGTGCCAGCAGCCCCCTAAATTTACTGAACACCGGGGAGCTGTTTTTT. This encodes CASSPLNLLNTGELFF.

This chain joins TRBV30 and TRBJ1-1, with D possibly TRBD1 on 6 matching bases. The CDR3 is made up of 15 amino acids. Germline CDR1 reads GTSNPN; CDR2 reads SVGIG (reference sequence). V lost 0 bases and J lost 4, with 15 bases in between. The CDR3 region has the DNA TGTGCCTGGAGTGTATCGGGCAGGGGAGGCACTGAAGCTTTCTTT. Translated: CAWSVSGRGGTEAFF. The variable domain in full, completed from reference TRBV30 and TRBJ1-1, reads SQTIHQWPATLVQPVGSPLSLECTVEGTSNPNLYWYRQAAGRGLQLLFYSVGIGQISSEVPQNLSASRPQDRQFILSSKKLLLSDSGFYLCAWSVSGRGGTEAFFGQGTRLTVV.

The rearrangement joins TRBV5-4 to TRBJ1-1; D is perhaps TRBD1 (5 bases). Between the trimmed V and J ends, which lost 0 bases and 7 bases, there was a span of 10 bases. CDR3 length: 13 residues. Germline-derived CDR1 and CDR2 are SGHNT and YYREEE (reference sequence). The CDR3 protein is CASSLGVDSEAFF. The CDR3 nucleotides read TGTGCCAGCAGCTTGGGGGTTGACAGTGAAGCTTTCTTT.

The rearrangement joins TRBV7-2 to TRBJ1-3; D gene unclear. The CDR3 sequence is 15 residues long. V was cut by 5 bases and J by 2 bases, with 13 bases left in between. Germline assignment: CDR1 SGHTA and CDR2 FQGNSA. CDR3 sequence (DNA): TGTGCCAGCAGCGCAACAAGCGGTACTGGAAACACCATATATTTT. Translated: CASSATSGTGNTIYF.

This clone turned up a few times. This chain joins TRBV5-4 and TRBJ1-1; D perhaps matches TRBD1 (5 bases). Germline CDR1 and CDR2: SGHNT and YYREEE (reference sequence). V was cut by 4 bases and J by 6 bases, with 19 bases left in between. The CDR3 has 15 amino acids. The CDR3 region has the DNA TGTGCCAGCAGCGTTCACACATTGGGGGTCCCTGAAGCTTTCTTT. Translating gives CASSVHTLGVPEAFF.